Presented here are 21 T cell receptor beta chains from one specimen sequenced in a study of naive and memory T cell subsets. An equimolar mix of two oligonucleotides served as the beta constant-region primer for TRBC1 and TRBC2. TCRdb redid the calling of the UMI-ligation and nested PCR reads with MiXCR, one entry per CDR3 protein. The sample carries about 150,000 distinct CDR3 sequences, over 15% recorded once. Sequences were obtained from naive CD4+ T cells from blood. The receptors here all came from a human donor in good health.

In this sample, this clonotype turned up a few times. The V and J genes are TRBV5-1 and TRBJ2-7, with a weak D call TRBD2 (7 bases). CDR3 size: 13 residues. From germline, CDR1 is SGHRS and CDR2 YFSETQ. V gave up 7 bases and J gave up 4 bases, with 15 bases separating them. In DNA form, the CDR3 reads TGCGCCAGCCGCCGCGGGGGCGCATACGAGCAGTACTTC. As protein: CASRRGGAYEQYF.

The CDR3 bases are TGTGCCAGCAGCTTAACGGCTAGCGGGAGGGCCAATGAGCAGTTCTTC. Translated, it gives CASSLTASGRANEQFF. V and J are TRBV7-2 and TRBJ2-1, with 12 bases identical to TRBD2. Germline CDR1 and CDR2: SGHTA and FQGNSA. This CDR3 contains 16 residues. Germline trimming cut 2 bases from V and 6 bases from J; bases unmatched to any gene: 5.

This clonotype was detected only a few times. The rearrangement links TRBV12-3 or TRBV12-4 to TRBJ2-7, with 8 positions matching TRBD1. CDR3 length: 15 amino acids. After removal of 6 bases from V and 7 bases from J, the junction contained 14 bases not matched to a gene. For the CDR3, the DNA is TGTGCCAGCAGCCAAACCCTAAGGACAGGGCGAGAGCAGTACTTC. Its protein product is CASSQTLRTGREQYF.

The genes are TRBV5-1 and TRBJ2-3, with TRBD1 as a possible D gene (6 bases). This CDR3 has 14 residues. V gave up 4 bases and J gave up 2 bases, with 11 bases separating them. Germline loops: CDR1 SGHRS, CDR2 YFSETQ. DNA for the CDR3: TGCGCCAGCAGCCCTGGACAGAACACAGATACGCAGTATTTT. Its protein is CASSPGQNTDTQYF.

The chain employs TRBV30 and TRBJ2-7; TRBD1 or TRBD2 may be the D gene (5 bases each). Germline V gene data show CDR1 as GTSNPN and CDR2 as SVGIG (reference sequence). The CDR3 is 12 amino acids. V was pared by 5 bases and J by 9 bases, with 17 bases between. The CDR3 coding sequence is TGTGCCTGGGACCGGGACCGAGGCGGGCAGTACTTC. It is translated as CAWDRDRGGQYF.

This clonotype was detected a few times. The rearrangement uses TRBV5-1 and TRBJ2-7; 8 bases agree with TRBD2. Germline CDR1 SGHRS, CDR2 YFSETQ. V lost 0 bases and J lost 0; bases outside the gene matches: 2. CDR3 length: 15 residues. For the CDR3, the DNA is TGCGCCAGCAGCTTGGCCGGGGGGGACTCCTACGAGCAGTACTTC. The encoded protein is CASSLAGGDSYEQYF.

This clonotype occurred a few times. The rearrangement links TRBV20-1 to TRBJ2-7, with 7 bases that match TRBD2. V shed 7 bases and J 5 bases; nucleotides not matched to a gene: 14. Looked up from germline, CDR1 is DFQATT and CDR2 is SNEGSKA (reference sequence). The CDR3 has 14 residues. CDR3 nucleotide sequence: TGCAGTGGACGAGCGGCAGGGAGGGACCACGAGCAGTACTTC. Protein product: CSGRAAGRDHEQYF.

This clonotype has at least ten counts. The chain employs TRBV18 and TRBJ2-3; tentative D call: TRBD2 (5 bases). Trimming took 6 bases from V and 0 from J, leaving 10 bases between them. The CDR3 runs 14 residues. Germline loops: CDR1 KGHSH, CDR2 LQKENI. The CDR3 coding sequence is TGTGCCAGCTCTAGGACTGCCAGCACAGATACGCAGTATTTT. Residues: CASSRTASTDTQYF.

This CDR3 is CSASRGGPSSYEQYF. CDR3 coding DNA: TGCAGTGCTAGTAGAGGTGGGCCGAGCTCCTACGAGCAGTACTTC. The chain joins TRBV20-1 to TRBJ2-7; no clear D gene. This CDR3 region has 15 residues. The V end lost 3 bases, the J end lost 0 bases, and 15 bases lay between the germline ends. Germline V gene lookup returns CDR1 DFQATT and CDR2 SNEGSKA (reference sequence).

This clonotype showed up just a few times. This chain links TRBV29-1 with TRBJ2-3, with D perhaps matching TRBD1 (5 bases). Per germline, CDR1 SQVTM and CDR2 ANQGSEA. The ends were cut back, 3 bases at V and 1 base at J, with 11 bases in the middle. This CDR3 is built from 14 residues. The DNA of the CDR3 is TGCAGCGTTGATCAGGGCGCCGGCACAGATACGCAGTATTTT. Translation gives CSVDQGAGTDTQYF.

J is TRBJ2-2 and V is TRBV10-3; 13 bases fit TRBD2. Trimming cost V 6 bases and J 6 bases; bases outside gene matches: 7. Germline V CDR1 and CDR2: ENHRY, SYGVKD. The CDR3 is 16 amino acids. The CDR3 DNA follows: TGTGCCATCAGCTACACTAGCGGGAGGGCCCCCGGGGAGCTGTTTTTT. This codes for CAISYTSGRAPGELFF.

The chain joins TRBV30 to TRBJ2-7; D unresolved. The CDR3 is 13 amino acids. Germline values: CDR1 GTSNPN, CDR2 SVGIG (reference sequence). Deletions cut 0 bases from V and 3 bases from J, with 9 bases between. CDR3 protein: CAWSVKQNYEQYF. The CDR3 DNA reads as TGTGCCTGGAGTGTAAAACAAAACTACGAGCAGTACTTC.

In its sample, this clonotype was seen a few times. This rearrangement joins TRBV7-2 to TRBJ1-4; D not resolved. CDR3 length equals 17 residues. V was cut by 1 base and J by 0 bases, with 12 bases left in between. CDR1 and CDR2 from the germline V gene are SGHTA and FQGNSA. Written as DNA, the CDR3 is TGTGCCAGCAGCTTAGGGCCCCGGCCCACAACTAATGAAAAACTGTTTTTT. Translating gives CASSLGPRPTTNEKLFF.

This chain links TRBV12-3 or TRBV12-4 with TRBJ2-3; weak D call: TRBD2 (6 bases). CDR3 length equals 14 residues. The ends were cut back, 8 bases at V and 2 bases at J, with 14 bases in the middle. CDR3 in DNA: TGTGCCAGCTCTCGCGGGGCTTACACAGATACGCAGTATTTT. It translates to CASSRGAYTDTQYF.

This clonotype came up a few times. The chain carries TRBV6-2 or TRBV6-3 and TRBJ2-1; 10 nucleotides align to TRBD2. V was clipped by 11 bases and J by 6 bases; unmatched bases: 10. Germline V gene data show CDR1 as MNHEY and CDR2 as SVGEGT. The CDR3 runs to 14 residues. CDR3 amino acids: CAGGPAGGFNEQFF. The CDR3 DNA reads TGTGCCGGAGGTCCAGCGGGAGGGTTCAATGAGCAGTTCTTC.

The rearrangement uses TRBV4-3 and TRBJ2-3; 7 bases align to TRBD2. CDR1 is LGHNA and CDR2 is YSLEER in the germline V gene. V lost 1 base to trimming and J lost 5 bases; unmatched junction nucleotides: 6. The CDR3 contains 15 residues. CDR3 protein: CASSQGLALQDTQYF. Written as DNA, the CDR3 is TGCGCCAGCAGCCAAGGACTAGCCCTCCAAGATACGCAGTATTTT.

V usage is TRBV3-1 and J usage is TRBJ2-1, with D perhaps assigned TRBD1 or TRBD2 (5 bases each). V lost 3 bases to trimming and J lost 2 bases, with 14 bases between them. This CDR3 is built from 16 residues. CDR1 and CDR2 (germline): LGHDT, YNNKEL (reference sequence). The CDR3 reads CASSHGTLRAYNEQFF. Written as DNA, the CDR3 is TGTGCCAGCAGCCATGGGACCCTCCGGGCCTACAATGAGCAGTTCTTC.

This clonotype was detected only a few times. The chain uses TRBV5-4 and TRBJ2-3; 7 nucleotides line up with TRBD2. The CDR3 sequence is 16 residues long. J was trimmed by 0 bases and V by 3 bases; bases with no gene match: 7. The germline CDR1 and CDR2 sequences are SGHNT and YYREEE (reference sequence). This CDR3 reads CASSSLAGTSTDTQYF. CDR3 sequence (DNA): TGTGCCAGCAGCTCGTTAGCGGGTACTAGCACAGATACGCAGTATTTT.

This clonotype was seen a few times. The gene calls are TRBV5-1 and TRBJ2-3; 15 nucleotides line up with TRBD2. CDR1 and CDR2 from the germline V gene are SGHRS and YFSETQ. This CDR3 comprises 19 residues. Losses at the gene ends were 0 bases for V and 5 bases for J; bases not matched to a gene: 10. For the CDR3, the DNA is TGCGCCAGCAGCTTGGTTCCGGGACTAGCGGGAGGATCTGAAGATACGCAGTATTTT. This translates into CASSLVPGLAGGSEDTQYF.

CDR3 loop: CSVGGGRGTDTQYF. The DNA of the CDR3 is TGCAGCGTTGGTGGCGGGAGGGGGACAGATACGCAGTATTTT. J is TRBJ2-3 and V is TRBV29-1, with 9 bases matching TRBD2. This CDR3 is 14 amino acids long. CDR1 SQVTM and CDR2 ANQGSEA come from the germline V gene. After removal of 4 bases from V and 3 bases from J, the junction contained 5 bases not matched to a gene.

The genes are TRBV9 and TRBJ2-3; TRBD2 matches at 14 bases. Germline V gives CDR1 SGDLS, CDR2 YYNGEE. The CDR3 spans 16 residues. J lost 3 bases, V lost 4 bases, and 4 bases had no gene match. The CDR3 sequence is CASSPRTSGGTDTQYF. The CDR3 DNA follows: TGTGCCAGCAGCCCCCGGACTAGCGGGGGGACAGATACGCAGTATTTT.